This T cell receptor beta chain appears in the sequencing data of a study of beta chain features in type 1 diabetes. On the study more broadly: Analysis included around 110,000,000 sorted cells drawn from all samples. Study-wide findings and caveats: Patients' naive, central memory and regulatory TCRB repertoires appeared more alike than those of healthy donors. VDJ junctions from patients with type 1 diabetes contained fewer insertions and more deletions.

Isolated RNA was reverse transcribed in full, so expressed TCRB transcripts were sequenced. This table comes from immunoSEQ multiplex PCR, and its TCRdb copy is limited to in-frame clones, with some not included. The data show 240,000 or so clones, 27% seen once. The germline gives CDR1 SQVTM, CDR2 ANQGSEA. This CDR3 has 14 amino acids. V lost 5 bases, J lost 0 bases, and 14 bases lay in between. This clone was recorded a few times. Its matching antigen is unknown. Sequenced sample: central memory CD4+ T cells from blood. The TCR was taken from a man aged 30 to 45 in good health. This rearrangement joins TRBV29-1 to TRBJ2-7, with TRBD1 as a possible D gene (6 bases). The CDR3 DNA is TGCAGCGTTTCCGGGACACCCCACTCCTACGAGCAGTACTTC. Translation gives CSVSGTPHSYEQYF.